This T cell receptor (beta chain) was observed in a study of blood T cell repertoires in COVID-19. Measured with immunoSEQ multiplex PCR; TCRdb has only the in-frame clones, and not every one. The sample has 150,000 to 250,000 clones, 94% seen once. V was pared by 4 bases and J by 2 bases, with 11 bases between. Germline V gene data show CDR1 as SGHRS and CDR2 as YFSETQ. CDR3 length: 14 residues. This chain links TRBV5-1 with TRBJ2-3; D is possibly TRBD2 (5 bases). This receptor was taken from a man under 40 with COVID-19, enrolled during active disease. The specimen sequenced was peripheral blood. The CDR3 spells CASSPDSNTDTQYF. The CDR3 DNA reads TGCGCCAGCAGCCCGGACTCGAACACAGATACGCAGTATTTT.